Described below is a single T cell receptor (beta chain) sequence and its context. The sample comes from a study of T cell responses to AZD1222 COVID-19 vaccine. CDR1 is SEHNR and CDR2 is FQNEAQ in the germline V gene (reference sequence). This CDR3 contains 13 residues. V lost 2 bases and J lost 7, with 11 bases in between. Sequenced by immunoSEQ multiplex PCR; TCRdb stores in-frame clones only, minus some. Here the sample spans roughly 180,000 clones, 85% to 95% being singletons. The TCR originated in an adult in good health. Specimen: peripheral blood, collected on day 0 of AZD1222 vaccination. This chain connects TRBV7-9 to TRBJ1-2, with D tentatively TRBD1 (6 bases). CDR3 nucleotides: TGTGCCAGCAGCTTATCAGGGGATGGTGGCTACACCTTC. Translation: CASSLSGDGGYTF.